The 12 T cell receptor beta chains listed next were all sequenced from one sample in a study of radiation and T cells in renal cell carcinoma. TCRdb keeps only in-frame clones here, not all; method: immunoSEQ multiplex PCR. The sample comprises some 100,000 clones, 82% of which are singletons, and roughly 6.1% rests with the top ten. Time point here: baseline pretreatment blood. As for treatment: 15 Gy SBRT to primary tumor, nephrectomy 4 weeks later. Sequenced material: blood, taken from a patient whose treatment included radiotherapy and nephrectomy. The receptors were gathered from a man aged 55 to 70 with renal cell carcinoma.

The rearrangement joins TRBV7-7 to TRBJ2-1; 12 positions match TRBD2. The ends lost 0 bases at V and 7 bases at J; junction bases unmatched: 10. The CDR3 consists of 18 residues. Per the germline V gene, CDR1 is SSHAT and CDR2 is FNYEAQ (reference sequence). The CDR3 bases are TGTGCCAGCAGCTTAGCCCGGACTAGCGGGAAGGGGAGGAATGAGCAGTTCTTC. This translates into CASSLARTSGKGRNEQFF.

V gene TRBV27 combines with J gene TRBJ2-7; D perhaps matches TRBD1 (7 bases). The CDR3 is 16 amino acids. Trimming shortened V by 6 bases and J by 4 bases, and 22 bases separated the two germline ends. CDR1 is MNHEY, CDR2 SMNVEV, per germline (reference sequence). CDR3 sequence: CASSFIRQGGVYEQYF. In DNA form, the CDR3 reads TGTGCCAGCAGCTTTATCCGACAGGGAGGAGTATACGAGCAGTACTTC.

This sequence joins TRBV6-1 and TRBJ2-7; no firm D call. V was cut by 2 bases and J by 0 bases, with 11 bases left in between. This CDR3 has 15 amino acids. Per the germline V gene, CDR1 is MNHNS and CDR2 is SASEGT. In DNA form, the CDR3 reads TGTGCCAGCAGTGAAAAACGTTGGAGCTCCTACGAGCAGTACTTC. It translates to CASSEKRWSSYEQYF.

The gene calls are TRBV10-1 and TRBJ2-2, with D unclear. In germline, CDR1 is WNHNN, CDR2 SYGVQD (reference sequence). The CDR3 covers 13 residues. Trimming took 4 bases from V and 9 from J, leaving 12 bases between them. The CDR3, as DNA: TGCGCCAGCAGTGCCTCTAGAGACCGGGAGCTGTTTTTT. This translates into CASSASRDRELFF.

Only one count was recorded for this clone. The chain uses TRBV6-1 and TRBJ1-1; no reliable D call. This CDR3 is 12 amino acids long. Germline-derived CDR1 and CDR2 are MNHNS and SASEGT. Trimming removed 1 base at V and 8 bases at J, with 8 bases between. This CDR3 reads CASSEDWAEAFF. CDR3 in DNA: TGTGCCAGCAGTGAAGATTGGGCAGAAGCTTTCTTT.

This rearrangement joins TRBV4-1 to TRBJ2-5; D unresolved. Germline values: CDR1 MGHRA, CDR2 YSYEKL. The CDR3 totals 15 residues. Trimming pared 2 bases from V and 1 base from J, leaving 11 bases between. CDR3 region: CASSQSTPFQETQYF. Here the CDR3 DNA reads TGCGCCAGCAGCCAATCGACACCGTTCCAAGAGACCCAGTACTTC.

The rearrangement uses TRBV19 and TRBJ1-5; 7 bases agree with TRBD1. J lost 1 base, V lost 2 bases, and 14 bases had no gene match. The CDR3 sequence is 19 residues long. Germline CDR1 and CDR2: LNHDA and SQIVND (reference sequence). The CDR3 region is CASSIWGLGTGASNQPQHF. The CDR3 coding sequence is TGTGCCAGTAGTATATGGGGGCTGGGCACAGGGGCCAGCAATCAGCCCCAGCATTTT.

CDR3 bases: TGTGCCAGCAGTGACAGGGGGAGCAATCAGCCCCAGCATTTT. The encoded protein is CASSDRGSNQPQHF. J is TRBJ1-5 and V is TRBV25-1; TRBD1 matches at 7 bases. CDR1 and CDR2 from the germline V gene are MGHDK and SYGVNS. The CDR3 consists of 14 residues. The V segment lost 3 bases and the J segment 1 base; nucleotides outside the gene matches: 0.

This chain connects TRBV18 to TRBJ2-7, with D uncertain. Germline CDR1 KGHSH, CDR2 LQKENI. CDR3 length equals 15 residues. With 3 bases removed from V and 4 bases from J, the gap between germline ends came to 16 bases. CDR3 DNA: TGTGCCAGCTCACCGGCGAGCGATCGAAAATACGAGCAGTACTTC. Its protein is CASSPASDRKYEQYF.

The V gene is TRBV9, the J gene TRBJ2-1; 11 bases match TRBD2. V was clipped by 0 bases and J by 6 bases; unmatched bases: 2. The CDR3 covers 15 residues. Germline values: CDR1 SGDLS, CDR2 YYNGEE. CDR3 region: CASSVGSGRANEQFF. The CDR3 bases are TGTGCCAGCAGCGTAGGTAGCGGGAGGGCCAATGAGCAGTTCTTC.

The J gene is TRBJ2-4, the V gene TRBV4-2; D is undetermined. Germline V CDR1 and CDR2: LGHNA, YNFKEQ. Trimming left V 0 bases short and J 8 bases short, with 8 bases between. This CDR3 comprises 13 residues. The DNA for the CDR3 is TGTGCCAGCAGCCAAGACTCAAGGGACATTCAGTACTTC. Translation gives CASSQDSRDIQYF.

The chain links TRBV9 to TRBJ1-1; D gene uncertain. This CDR3 is 14 amino acids long. Germline V gives CDR1 SGDLS, CDR2 YYNGEE. Trimming removed 5 bases from V and 0 bases from J, with 11 bases in between. CDR3 loop: CASRGIGVNTEAFF. The CDR3 coding sequence is TGTGCCAGCAGGGGGATAGGAGTGAACACTGAAGCTTTCTTT.